The rows below give T cell receptor beta chains drawn from one sample of a study of long-term antiretroviral therapy in people with HIV. TCRdb's copy holds only in-frame clones and misses some; the assay was immunoSEQ multiplex PCR. The sample carries about 22,000 clones, approximately 81% recorded once. The sample in question was unsorted PBMCs, obtained at the start of antiretroviral therapy. The source of these receptors is a man aged 45-65 years with HIV. The CDR3 runs from the conserved cysteine through the conserved F or W. Each record gives: CDR3 length, V gene, D gene, J gene, clone size, CDR3 protein, CDR3 DNA. D genes are given only for firm matches. Clone size is shown for a subset of rows, as once, few, many or a class of expanded clone.

15	TRBV5-1	NA	TRBJ2-3	NA	CASSFTGRYTDTQYF	TGCGCCAGCAGCTTTACAGGGCGCTACACAGATACGCAGTATTTT
16	TRBV5-1	NA	TRBJ2-3	NA	CASSLEAPYHTDTQYF	TGCGCCAGCAGCTTGGAAGCGCCGTATCATACAGATACGCAGTATTTT
14	TRBV27	NA	TRBJ1-2	NA	CASSLGGLSDGYTF	TGTGCCAGCAGTTTGGGTGGACTCTCCGACGGCTACACCTTC
14	TRBV7-9	NA	TRBJ1-3	NA	CASSLALSGNTIYF	TGTGCCAGCAGCTTAGCCCTATCTGGAAACACCATATATTTT
13	TRBV27	NA	TRBJ2-3	NA	CASTPRYTDTQYF	TGTGCCAGCACCCCACGGTACACAGATACGCAGTATTTT
14	TRBV11-2	NA	TRBJ1-5	NA	CASSLKAVHQPQHF	TGTGCCAGCAGCTTAAAGGCGGTTCATCAGCCCCAGCATTTT
14	TRBV19	NA	TRBJ1-2	NA	CASKVGARNYGYTF	TGTGCCAGTAAGGTAGGGGCACGCAACTATGGCTACACCTTC
16	TRBV28	TRBD1	TRBJ1-2	NA	CASTRTSGGAWGGYTF	TGTGCCAGCACTCGAACTTCAGGGGGCGCATGGGGAGGCTACACCTTC
12	TRBV27	NA	TRBJ2-1	NA	CASSRDLNEQFF	TGTGCCAGCAGCCGGGACTTGAATGAGCAGTTCTTC
14	TRBV7-9	NA	TRBJ2-2	NA	CASSLARATGELFF	TGTGCCAGCAGCTTAGCTCGGGCCACCGGGGAGCTGTTTTTT
11	TRBV5-1	NA	TRBJ1-2	NA	CASSLGYGYTF	TGCGCCAGCAGCTTGGGCTATGGCTACACCTTC
14	TRBV10-3	TRBD2	TRBJ2-5	NA	CAISESVGGETQYF	TGTGCCATCAGTGAGTCGGTGGGGGGGGAGACCCAGTACTTC
13	TRBV30	NA	TRBJ2-1	NA	CAWSVWLNNEQFF	TGTGCCTGGAGTGTATGGCTAAACAATGAGCAGTTCTTC
14	TRBV9	NA	TRBJ2-4	NA	CASSVEPAKNIQYF	TGTGCCAGCAGCGTCGAACCGGCCAAAAACATTCAGTACTTC
13	TRBV15	NA	TRBJ2-3	few	CATSETTTDTQYF	TGTGCCACCAGCGAGACAACCACAGATACGCAGTATTTT
12	TRBV5-1	NA	TRBJ2-2	NA	CASNPNTGELFF	TGCGCCAGCAATCCTAACACCGGGGAGCTGTTTTTT
17	TRBV4-3	TRBD2	TRBJ2-7	NA	CASSQDLPKRDPYEQYF	TGCGCCAGCAGCCAAGATTTGCCAAAGCGGGATCCGTACGAGCAGTACTTC
11	TRBV7-8	NA	TRBJ2-7	few	CASSLDREQYF	TGTGCCAGCAGCTTAGATCGCGAGCAGTACTTC
15	TRBV28	NA	TRBJ2-7	few	CASSLLGTGSYEQYF	TGTGCCAGCAGTTTACTCGGAACAGGGTCGTACGAGCAGTACTTC
14	TRBV6-5	NA	TRBJ1-5	few	CATSGGEGDQPQHF	TGTGCCACCTCTGGGGGCGAAGGTGATCAGCCCCAGCATTTT
15	TRBV15	TRBD1	TRBJ1-2	once	CATSSTRTGRYGYTF	TGTGCCACCAGCAGTACAAGGACAGGGAGGTATGGCTACACCTTC
13	TRBV29-1	TRBD1	TRBJ1-2	NA	CSAGTGEVAGYTF	TGCAGCGCGGGGACAGGGGAGGTTGCTGGCTACACCTTC
18	TRBV4-1	TRBD1	TRBJ2-5	once	CASSPRPPGTEFEETQYF	TGCGCCAGCAGCCCTAGGCCCCCCGGGACAGAATTCGAAGAGACCCAGTACTTC
15	TRBV11-2	TRBD2	TRBJ2-1	once	CASSRLAGVYNEQFF	TGTGCCAGCAGCCGCCTAGCGGGGGTCTACAATGAGCAGTTCTTC
16	TRBV9	NA	TRBJ2-7	NA	CASSVGATISSYEQYF	TGTGCCAGCAGCGTAGGGGCAACGATTAGCTCCTACGAGCAGTACTTC
16	TRBV5-8	NA	TRBJ2-3	once	CASRDRRGTSTDTQYF	TGTGCCAGCAGAGACAGGCGCGGTACAAGCACAGATACGCAGTATTTT
16	TRBV30	NA	TRBJ2-1	NA	CAWGDGRQLGYNEQFF	TGTGCCTGGGGGGATGGTCGGCAGTTGGGATACAATGAGCAGTTCTTC
14	TRBV10-3	TRBD1	TRBJ2-7	NA	CAISESQGANEQYF	TGTGCCATCAGTGAGAGTCAGGGGGCAAACGAGCAGTACTTC
14	TRBV11-3	NA	TRBJ2-4	NA	CASSLAPGAGIQYF	TGTGCCAGCAGCTTAGCGCCAGGGGCTGGCATTCAGTACTTC
15	TRBV7-4	NA	TRBJ1-5	NA	CASSPTGRSNQPQHF	TGTGCCAGCAGCCCGACAGGAAGAAGCAATCAGCCCCAGCATTTT
17	TRBV5-1	TRBD2	TRBJ2-5	few	CASSLYGPAGGQETQYF	TGCGCCAGCAGCTTGTATGGGCCAGCGGGGGGACAAGAGACCCAGTACTTC
14	TRBV19	NA	TRBJ1-2	NA	CASSNHGPRYGYTF	TGTGCCAGTAGTAACCACGGCCCCCGCTATGGCTACACCTTC
15	TRBV7-2	TRBD1	TRBJ2-7	NA	CASSRLGQGALQQYF	TGTGCCAGCAGCAGGCTCGGACAGGGGGCGCTTCAGCAGTACTTC
13	TRBV5-4	NA	TRBJ1-2	NA	CASSPGAGSGYTF	TGTGCCAGCAGCCCGGGAGCAGGGTCTGGCTACACCTTC
12	TRBV6-5	NA	TRBJ2-1	NA	CASSYRGNEQFF	TGTGCCAGCAGTTACCGTGGGAATGAGCAGTTCTTC
18	TRBV7-8	TRBD1	TRBJ2-2	NA	CASSLGGWGQGHTGELFF	TGTGCCAGCAGCTTAGGCGGCTGGGGACAGGGACACACCGGGGAGCTGTTTTTT
14	TRBV7-9	TRBD2	TRBJ2-1	NA	CASSPTSGTYEQFF	TGTGCCAGCAGTCCTACTAGCGGGACATATGAGCAGTTCTTC
11	TRBV28	NA	TRBJ2-4	NA	CASQSGNIQYF	TGTGCCAGCCAAAGTGGTAACATTCAGTACTTC